This T cell receptor (beta chain) was profiled in a study of blood T cell repertoires in COVID-19. The repertoire was sequenced with immunoSEQ multiplex PCR; TCRdb's copy has only in-frame clones and lacks some. In the table there are roughly 84,000 clones, 85% of which are singletons. There are a few counts of this clone. The germline V gene encodes CDR1 SQVTM and CDR2 ANQGSEA. Between the trimmed V and J ends, which lost 7 bases and 6 bases, there was a span of 12 bases. CDR3 size: 12 residues. The TCR sequence derives from a man older than 75 with active or convalescent COVID-19. The specimen was peripheral blood. This sequence joins TRBV29-1 and TRBJ2-2, with D possibly TRBD2 on 6 matching bases. DNA for the CDR3: TGCAGCGCTGGGGGGTGGGCCGGGGAGCTGTTTTTT. It specifies CSAGGWAGELFF.